This TCR beta chain was identified in a study of read filtering for tumor transcriptome and immune sequencing. The germline V gene encodes CDR1 MNHEY and CDR2 SMNVEV (reference sequence). This CDR3 has 16 residues. With regard to this clonotype: The junction departs from germline at one end; a sequencing error may be responsible.

From about 400 ng of RNA, a library with molecular barcoded alpha/delta and beta/gamma adaptors was made. TCRdb re-analysed the reads in MiXCR, keeping a single row per CDR3 protein. The table shows 35,000 to 55,000 distinct CDR3 sequences, with approximately 12% occurring only once. Material: a population of CD138-negative cells sorted from bone marrow. This sequence joins TRBV27 and TRBJ2-7; no clear D gene. The sequence was collected from a donor aged 40 or over with multiple myeloma. The CDR3 region has the DNA TGTGCCAGCAGTACAAACCGGGCCCCTGGGCCCGACGAGCTGTACTTC. Its translation is CASSTNRAPGPDELYF.